The 25 T cell receptor beta chains given below trace back to one sample, sequenced in a study of blood T cell repertoires in COVID-19. Clones were sequenced by immunoSEQ multiplex PCR, and TCRdb holds only the in-frame ones, with some missing. Here the sample spans some 100,000 clones, roughly nine tenths being singletons. The sample taken for sequencing was peripheral blood. The receptors originated from a man aged 50-60 years with acute or convalescent COVID-19.

V usage is TRBV19 and J usage is TRBJ1-5; possibly TRBD1 for D (6 bases). Trimming pared 4 bases from V and 6 bases from J, leaving 13 bases between. Germline V lookup: CDR1 LNHDA, CDR2 SQIVND (reference sequence). The CDR3 totals 14 residues. In DNA form, the CDR3 reads TGTGCCAGTAGTACAGGGGATCGTGGTCAGCCCCAGCATTTT. Translation gives CASSTGDRGQPQHF.

This chain joins TRBV6-5 and TRBJ1-5; D is ambiguous. This CDR3 comprises 15 residues. Per germline, CDR1 MNHEY and CDR2 SVGAGI. Trimming removed 2 bases from V and 5 bases from J, with 13 bases in between. In nucleotides, the CDR3 is TGTGCCAGCAGTTACGCGTCGGGGAATCATCAGCCCCAGCATTTT. This codes for CASSYASGNHQPQHF.

The J gene is TRBJ2-1, the V gene TRBV27; 7 bases match TRBD2. Germline loops: CDR1 MNHEY, CDR2 SMNVEV (reference sequence). V trimming: 3 bases; J trimming: 7 bases; junction bases outside the gene matches: 9. The CDR3 has 15 residues. The CDR3 bases are TGTGCCAGCAGTTTTGAGGGCGGGAGTATTAATGAGCAGTTCTTC. It yields the protein CASSFEGGSINEQFF.

J is TRBJ1-6 and V is TRBV28; maybe TRBD1 (5 bases). With 7 bases removed from V and 10 bases from J, the gap between germline ends came to 14 bases. Germline CDR1 MDHEN, CDR2 SYDVKM. The CDR3 length is 13 residues. The CDR3: CASNNRRKSPLHF. CDR3 DNA: TGTGCCAGCAATAACAGGCGGAAGTCACCCCTCCACTTT.

This clone is judged medium-sized. Other DNA sequences from this sample encode an identical CDR3 as well. In DNA, the CDR3 is TGTGCCAGTAGTATTGACAGCCTCAATCAGCCCCAGCATTTT. Translated, it gives CASSIDSLNQPQHF. V is TRBV19 and J is TRBJ1-5, with D perhaps TRBD1 (5 bases). Germline CDR1 LNHDA, CDR2 SQIVND (reference sequence). The CDR3 runs 14 residues. Trimming stripped 3 bases from V and 3 bases from J, with 9 bases between. The variable domain in full, completed from reference TRBV19 and TRBJ1-5, reads DGGITQSPKYLFRKEGQNVTLSCEQNLNHDAMYWYRQDPGQGLRLIYYSQIVNDFQKGDIAEGYSVSREKKESFPLTVTSAQKNPTAFYLCASSIDSLNQPQHFGDGTRLSIL.

The CDR3 spells CASSEGASGLYEQYF. CDR3 DNA: TGTGCCAGCAGTGAAGGGGCTAGCGGTCTCTACGAGCAGTACTTC. This chain joins TRBV6-1 and TRBJ2-7; 7 nucleotides line up with TRBD2. V shed 1 base, J shed 3 bases, and the junction held 6 bases outside the gene matches. The germline gives CDR1 MNHNS, CDR2 SASEGT. The CDR3 extends over 15 amino acids.

The chain joins TRBV6-5 to TRBJ2-7; 8 positions match TRBD1. V dropped 6 bases and J dropped 2; count of bases not matched to a gene: 0. Per germline, CDR1 MNHEY and CDR2 SVGAGI. The CDR3 totals 12 residues. CDR3 loop: CASRTGAYEQYF. For the CDR3, the DNA is TGTGCCAGCAGGACAGGGGCCTACGAGCAGTACTTC.

This chain connects TRBV11-3 to TRBJ2-1; 10 bases match TRBD2. CDR1 is SGHNT and CDR2 is YENEEA in the germline V gene. The junction had 3 bases not matched to a gene; V was cut back by 1 base and J by 6 bases. This CDR3 is built from 15 residues. CDR3: CASSLGLAGANEQFF. CDR3 sequence (DNA): TGTGCCAGCAGCTTAGGTCTAGCGGGAGCCAATGAGCAGTTCTTC.

This clone was picked up one time. As DNA, the CDR3 is TGTGCCAGCAGCTGGAGTTCGGATGGAGGAAACACCATATATTTT. Its protein product is CASSWSSDGGNTIYF. The rearrangement links TRBV5-6 to TRBJ1-3; D remains unclear. V was trimmed by 3 bases and J by 4 bases, leaving 14 bases between them. The germline V gene encodes CDR1 SGHDT and CDR2 YYEEEE. The CDR3 is made up of 15 amino acids.

The chain joins TRBV3-1 (or the pseudogene TRBV3-2) to TRBJ2-2; D not certain. Germline V lookup: CDR1 LGHDT, CDR2 YNNKEL (reference sequence). The CDR3 contains 12 residues. The V gene lost 6 bases and the J gene lost 2 bases, with 4 bases spanning the gap. This chain's CDR3 is CASSRNTGELFF. CDR3 DNA: TGTGCCAGCAGTCGTAACACCGGGGAGCTGTTTTTT.

This clone was detected only a few times. The chain links TRBV19 to TRBJ2-2; 12 bases match TRBD2. Germline V lookup: CDR1 LNHDA, CDR2 SQIVND (reference sequence). The CDR3 extends over 15 amino acids. Losses at the gene ends were 4 bases for V and 6 bases for J; bases not matched to a gene: 3. The chain's CDR3 is CASSSGLAGPGELFF. The DNA of the CDR3 is TGTGCCAGTAGTAGCGGACTAGCGGGACCCGGGGAGCTGTTTTTT.

The V gene is TRBV7-9, the J gene TRBJ2-7; a possible D gene is TRBD1 (6 bases). The CDR3 consists of 14 residues. Trimming cost V 5 bases and J 5 bases, with 16 bases left between them. The germline gives CDR1 SEHNR, CDR2 FQNEAQ (reference sequence). The DNA of the CDR3 is TGTGCCAGCAGCAGAGACCGACAGGTCCACGAGCAGTACTTC. Its protein is CASSRDRQVHEQYF.

The chain employs TRBV14 and TRBJ2-1; 10 nucleotides line up with TRBD2. Unmatched junction bases numbered 10, after V lost 0 bases and J lost 2 bases. Germline V gene lookup returns CDR1 SGHDN and CDR2 FVKESK. The CDR3 sequence is 19 residues long. This CDR3 reads CASSQEILAGSPTYNEQFF. CDR3 in DNA: TGTGCCAGCAGCCAAGAAATACTAGCGGGATCCCCAACCTACAATGAGCAGTTCTTC.

The chain is built from TRBV14 and TRBJ1-2; D is unclear. Germline CDR1 is SGHDN and CDR2 is FVKESK. V was trimmed by 1 base and J by 11 bases, leaving 14 bases between them. The CDR3 runs to 13 residues. CDR3 loop: CASSQVPYGAYTF. Here the CDR3 DNA reads TGTGCCAGCAGCCAAGTCCCCTACGGAGCATACACCTTC.

The chain links TRBV19 to TRBJ1-5, with 11 bases lining up with TRBD1. The germline V gene encodes CDR1 LNHDA and CDR2 SQIVND (reference sequence). This CDR3 has 18 amino acids. V lost 5 bases and J lost 2; bases outside the gene matches: 11. The CDR3 here is CASSSRGQGARGNQPQHF. The CDR3 DNA follows: TGTGCCAGTAGTTCCCGCGGACAGGGGGCTAGGGGCAATCAGCCCCAGCATTTT.

This chain joins TRBV29-1 and TRBJ2-7; D is uncertain. V lost 2 bases, J lost 3 bases, and 5 bases lay in between. This CDR3 spans 11 amino acids. Germline V gene sequence: CDR1 SQVTM, CDR2 ANQGSEA. The CDR3 region has the DNA TGCAGCGTTGAATACAGCTACGAGCAGTACTTC. It is translated as CSVEYSYEQYF.

The V gene is TRBV6-1, the J gene TRBJ1-2; a possible D gene is TRBD1 (5 bases). Trimming took 3 bases from V and 2 from J, leaving 10 bases between them. This CDR3 region has 14 residues. The V gene's germline CDR1 is MNHNS and CDR2 SASEGT. CDR3 in amino acids: CASSEIRQNYGYTF. Here the CDR3 DNA reads TGTGCCAGCAGTGAGATCCGACAGAACTATGGCTACACCTTC.

The rearrangement uses TRBV7-9 and TRBJ2-1; 9 bases agree with TRBD2. Germline CDR1 and CDR2: SEHNR and FQNEAQ (reference sequence). The CDR3 is made up of 15 amino acids. With V trimmed by 2 bases and J by 4 bases, 3 bases remained unmatched. CDR3: CASSLWAGGYNEQFF. The CDR3 DNA reads as TGTGCCAGCAGCTTATGGGCGGGAGGGTACAATGAGCAGTTCTTC.

This chain connects TRBV2 to TRBJ2-7; TRBD2 aligns across 10 bases. Trimming removed 3 bases from V and 0 bases from J; junction bases left unmatched: 8. The CDR3 length is 17 residues. CDR1 is SNHLY and CDR2 is FYNNEI in the germline V gene. The CDR3 DNA reads as TGTGCCAGCAGTGATATTGGACTAGCGGCCAGCTCCTACGAGCAGTACTTC. Amino acids: CASSDIGLAASSYEQYF.

The chain has TRBV3-1 (or the pseudogene TRBV3-2) and TRBJ2-3; possible D gene TRBD2, 5 bases. The CDR3 totals 14 residues. Germline CDR1 LGHDT, CDR2 YNNKEL (reference sequence). Trimming stripped 0 bases from V and 1 base from J, with 5 bases between. CDR3 in DNA: TGTGCCAGCAGCCAAGATAGCGGCACAGATACGCAGTATTTT. The encoded protein is CASSQDSGTDTQYF.

The chain couples TRBV23-1 to TRBJ2-7, with 7 bases that match TRBD2. TRBV23-1 is filed as an ORF, its function uncertain. The CDR3 runs 15 residues. V was clipped by 3 bases and J by 2 bases; unmatched bases: 7. CDR3 DNA sequence: TGCGCCAGCAGTCACGCCGGGACTATCGCCTACGAGCAGTACTTC. Encoded protein: CASSHAGTIAYEQYF.

The chain links TRBV11-2 to TRBJ2-1; D gene uncertain. The CDR3 is 12 amino acids. V lost 1 base to trimming and J lost 9 bases, with 7 bases between them. Germline V lookup: CDR1 SGHAT, CDR2 FQNNGV. CDR3 amino acids: CASSLGGSEQFF. The CDR3 bases are TGTGCCAGCAGCTTAGGCGGTAGTGAGCAGTTCTTC.

As regards this clone: The sample has other DNA sequences that encode this CDR3 too. The chain couples TRBV12-3 or TRBV12-4 to TRBJ2-5, with D possibly being TRBD1 (5 bases). The CDR3 covers 13 residues. Trimming removed 3 bases at V and 2 bases at J, with 7 bases between. The CDR3 sequence is CASSLGQQETQYF. Here the CDR3 DNA reads TGTGCCAGCAGTTTGGGGCAGCAAGAGACCCAGTACTTC.

The rearrangement uses TRBV29-1 and TRBJ2-5; 9 bases fit TRBD1. The CDR3 has 15 residues. Trimming took 0 bases from V and 4 from J; bases not matched to a gene: 6. Germline V gene lookup returns CDR1 SQVTM and CDR2 ANQGSEA. CDR3 sequence: CSVEEGDRVRETQYF. The CDR3 DNA sequence: TGCAGCGTTGAAGAAGGGGACAGGGTCAGAGAGACCCAGTACTTC. The complete variable domain, with remaining parts taken from reference TRBV29-1 and TRBJ2-5, reads SAVISQKPSRDICQRGTSLTIQCQVDSQVTMMFWYRQQPGQSLTLIATANQGSEATYESGFVIDKFPISRPNLTFSTLTVSNMSPEDSSIYLCSVEEGDRVRETQYFGPGTRLLVL.

CDR3 coding DNA: TGTGCCAGCACCCTGGGGGGGACGTCCTACAATGAGCAGTTCTTC. Amino acids: CASTLGGTSYNEQFF. The chain carries TRBV27 and TRBJ2-1; 7 bases match TRBD2. After removal of 7 bases from V and 1 base from J, the junction contained 7 bases not matched to a gene. Germline CDR1 and CDR2: MNHEY and SMNVEV (reference sequence). CDR3 length: 15 residues.